One sample yielded the 14 T cell receptor beta chains listed below, sequenced in a study of T cells in Graves' hyperthyroidism and ophthalmopathy. TCR beta CDR3 regions were amplified from RNA transcripts. HTBI primers were the set used in a first-round RT-PCR of the TCR CDR3. TCRdb recomputed calls from the multiplex PCR reads with MiXCR, one row per CDR3 protein. The table lists over 200,000 distinct CDR3 sequences, 14% to 15% of them singletons. Material for sequencing was blood. The source of these receptors is a middle-aged woman with Graves' hyperthyroidism that later progressed to Graves' ophthalmopathy.

This clonotype was counted at least ten times. V gene TRBV20-1 combines with J gene TRBJ2-1, with D perhaps matching TRBD1 (5 bases). CDR1 and CDR2 from the germline V gene are DFQATT and SNEGSKA (reference sequence). V dropped 0 bases and J dropped 8 bases, with 17 bases sitting between them. CDR3 length equals 15 residues. The CDR3 DNA is TGCAGTGCTAGAGATCTGGGGCAGTGGGTAGATGAGCAGTTCTTC. Protein: CSARDLGQWVDEQFF.

This clonotype occurred many times. V is TRBV5-1 and J is TRBJ2-3; no firm D call. Trimming shortened V by 0 bases and J by 1 base, and 12 bases separated the two germline ends. This CDR3 comprises 16 residues. Germline CDR1 reads SGHRS; CDR2 reads YFSETQ. The CDR3 DNA sequence: TGCGCCAGCAGCTTGGCCGGGTTAAGCCGCACAGATACGCAGTATTTT. Its translation is CASSLAGLSRTDTQYF.

This clonotype was seen many times. The CDR3 loop reads CASSILWVRWPQHF. The CDR3, as DNA: TGTGCCAGTAGTATACTATGGGTGAGGTGGCCCCAGCATTTT. This rearrangement joins TRBV19 to TRBJ1-5; no clear D. The germline V gene has CDR1 LNHDA and CDR2 SQIVND (reference sequence). There are 14 residues in the CDR3. V lost 2 bases, J lost 9 bases, and 14 bases lay in between.

This chain links TRBV28 with TRBJ1-5, with D uncertain. V was shortened by 7 bases and J by 2 bases, with 15 bases between the two germline ends. CDR1 MDHEN and CDR2 SYDVKM come from the germline V gene. The CDR3 length is 15 residues. This CDR3 reads CASTRVGFGNQPQHF. CDR3 nucleotides: TGTGCCAGCACCAGAGTAGGGTTCGGCAATCAGCCCCAGCATTTT.

V gene TRBV19 combines with J gene TRBJ1-4; D is perhaps TRBD1 (5 bases). Germline V lookup: CDR1 LNHDA, CDR2 SQIVND (reference sequence). Trimming pared 7 bases from V and 0 bases from J, leaving 9 bases between. There are 14 residues in the CDR3. This CDR3 reads CASTGGPTNEKLFF. For the CDR3, the DNA is TGTGCCAGTACCGGGGGACCAACTAATGAAAAACTGTTTTTT.

This clonotype was detected many times. This chain joins TRBV27 and TRBJ2-7, with TRBD2 identical over 14 bases. The CDR3 runs 15 residues. J was trimmed by 3 bases and V by 4 bases; bases with no gene match: 2. Germline V lookup: CDR1 MNHEY, CDR2 SMNVEV (reference sequence). The CDR3 sequence is CASSWGLAGVYEQYF. DNA for the CDR3: TGTGCCAGCAGTTGGGGACTAGCGGGAGTCTACGAGCAGTACTTC.

The sample holds many counts of this clonotype. The rearrangement joins TRBV10-3 to TRBJ1-4; TRBD1 might be the D (5 bases). The germline CDR1 and CDR2 sequences are ENHRY and SYGVKD. Trimming cost V 3 bases and J 6 bases, with 11 bases left between them. The CDR3 has 14 amino acids. The CDR3 loop is CAISDGAGDEKLFF. DNA for the CDR3: TGTGCCATCAGTGACGGGGCGGGAGATGAAAAACTGTTTTTT.

This clonotype was counted ten times or more. The chain links TRBV30 to TRBJ2-5; 12 positions agree with TRBD2. The V segment lost 1 base and the J segment 4 bases; nucleotides outside the gene matches: 4. Germline values: CDR1 GTSNPN, CDR2 SVGIG (reference sequence). The CDR3 has 15 residues. CDR3 in DNA: TGTGCCTGGAGTGAAATACTAGCGGGAGGAGAGACCCAGTACTTC. It specifies CAWSEILAGGETQYF.

This clonotype was seen many times. This sequence joins TRBV10-3 and TRBJ2-2, with a weak D call TRBD1 (6 bases). Germline CDR1 and CDR2: ENHRY and SYGVKD. The CDR3 totals 16 residues. V lost 0 bases and J 4 bases, leaving 12 bases between the germline ends. CDR3 nucleotide sequence: TGTGCCATCAGTGAGTCCTGGACCAGGGGCACCGGGGAGCTGTTTTTT. Its translation is CAISESWTRGTGELFF.

This clonotype occurred once. A much larger clone differs by one base, so this may be a read error. The V and J genes are TRBV9 and TRBJ2-4; D tentatively fits TRBD1 or TRBD2 (5 bases each). The CDR3 is 14 amino acids. Germline V gene sequence: CDR1 SGDLS, CDR2 YYNGEE. The CDR3 spells CASNVALGTDIQYF. The DNA of the CDR3 is TGTGCCAGCAACGTAGCCCTCGGGACGGACATTCAGTACTTC.

This chain connects TRBV20-1 to TRBJ1-1; D possibly corresponds to TRBD1 (6 bases). The V and J ends lost 3 bases and 3 bases respectively, with 14 bases between them. CDR1 is DFQATT and CDR2 is SNEGSKA in the germline V gene (reference sequence). CDR3 length: 14 amino acids. CDR3 DNA sequence: TGCAGTGCTAGTCGGGGGGCAATGGACACTGAAGCTTTCTTT. Amino acids: CSASRGAMDTEAFF.

As to this clonotype: Possible read error: a much larger clone is one base away. The V and J genes are TRBV4-2 and TRBJ1-1; D is unresolved. This CDR3 is built from 16 residues. The V gene's germline CDR1 is LGHNA and CDR2 YNFKEQ. The CDR3 loop reads CAGSQDLDTLNTEAFF. The CDR3 DNA reads TGTGCCGGCAGCCAAGATCTCGACACACTGAACACTGAAGCTTTCTTT.

This clonotype was detected ten times or more. The chain has TRBV5-5 and TRBJ2-3; maybe TRBD1 (6 bases). This CDR3 is built from 16 residues. V dropped 4 bases and J dropped 2 bases, with 17 bases sitting between them. The germline CDR1 and CDR2 sequences are SGHKS and YYEKEE (reference sequence). CDR3 residues: CASSPQGTAPTDTQYF. The CDR3 coding sequence is TGTGCCAGCAGCCCCCAGGGGACCGCTCCCACAGATACGCAGTATTTT. The variable domain in full, with the rest retrieved from reference TRBV5-5 and TRBJ2-3, is DAGVTQSPTHLIKTRGQQVTLRCSPISGHKSVSWYQQVLGQGPQFIFQYYEKEERGRGNFPDRFSARQFPNYSSELNVNALLLGDSALYLCASSPQGTAPTDTQYFGPGTRLTVL.

This clonotype was seen many times. This sequence joins TRBV10-3 and TRBJ1-1; D call uncertain. Trimming stripped 5 bases from V and 3 bases from J, with 10 bases between. The CDR3 is made up of 13 amino acids. CDR1 and CDR2 (germline): ENHRY, SYGVKD. The CDR3 DNA is TGTGCCATCAGTAAAGGGATTTACACTGAAGCTTTCTTT. The encoded protein is CAISKGIYTEAFF.